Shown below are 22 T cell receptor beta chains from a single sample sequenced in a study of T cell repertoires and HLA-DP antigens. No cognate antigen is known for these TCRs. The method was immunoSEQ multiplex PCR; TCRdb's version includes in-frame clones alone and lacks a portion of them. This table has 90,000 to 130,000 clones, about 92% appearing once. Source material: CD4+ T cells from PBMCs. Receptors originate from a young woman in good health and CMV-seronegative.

CDR3 sequence reads: CASPGGGRDVYGYTF. CDR3 sequence (DNA): TGCGCGTCCCCAGGCGGGGGGCGAGACGTGTATGGCTACACCTTC. The J gene is TRBJ1-2, the V gene TRBV29-1; D possibly corresponds to TRBD1 (6 bases). Germline CDR1 and CDR2: SQVTM and ANQGSEA. The CDR3 is 15 residues long.

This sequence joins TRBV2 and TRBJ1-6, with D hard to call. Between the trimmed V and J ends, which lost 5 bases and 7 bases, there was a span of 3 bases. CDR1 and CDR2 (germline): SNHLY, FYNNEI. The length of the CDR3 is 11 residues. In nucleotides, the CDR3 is TGTGCCAGCAGTCGAAATTCACCCCTCCACTTT. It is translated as CASSRNSPLHF.

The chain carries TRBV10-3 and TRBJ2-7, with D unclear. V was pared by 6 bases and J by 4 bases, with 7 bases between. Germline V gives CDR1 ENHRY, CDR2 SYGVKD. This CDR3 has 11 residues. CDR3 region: CAIRVSYEQYF. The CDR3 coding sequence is TGTGCCATCAGAGTCAGTTACGAGCAGTACTTC.

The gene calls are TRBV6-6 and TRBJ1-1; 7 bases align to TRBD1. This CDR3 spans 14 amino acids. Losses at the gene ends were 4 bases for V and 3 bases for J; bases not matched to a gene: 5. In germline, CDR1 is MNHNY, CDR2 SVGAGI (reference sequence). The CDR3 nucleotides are TGTGCCAGCAGTTTCAGGGGGTCGGACACTGAAGCTTTCTTT. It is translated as CASSFRGSDTEAFF.

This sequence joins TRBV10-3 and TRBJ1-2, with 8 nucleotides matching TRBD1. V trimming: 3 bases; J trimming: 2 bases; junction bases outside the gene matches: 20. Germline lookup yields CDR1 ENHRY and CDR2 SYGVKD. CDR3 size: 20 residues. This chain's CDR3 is CAISDSTTRDRSPPNYGYTF. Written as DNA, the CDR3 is TGTGCCATCAGTGATTCGACCACCCGGGACAGGTCTCCCCCCAACTATGGCTACACCTTC.

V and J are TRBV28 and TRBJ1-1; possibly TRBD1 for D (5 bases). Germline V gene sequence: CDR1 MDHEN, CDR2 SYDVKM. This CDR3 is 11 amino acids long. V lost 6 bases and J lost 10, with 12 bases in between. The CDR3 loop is CASRSATGAFF. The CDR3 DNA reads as TGTGCCAGCAGGTCCGCCACAGGAGCTTTCTTT.

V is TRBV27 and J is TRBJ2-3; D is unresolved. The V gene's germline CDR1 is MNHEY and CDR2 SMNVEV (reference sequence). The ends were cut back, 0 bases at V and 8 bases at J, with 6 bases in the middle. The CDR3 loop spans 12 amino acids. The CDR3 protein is CASSLSGGTQYF. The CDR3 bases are TGTGCCAGCAGTTTATCGGGCGGTACGCAGTATTTT.

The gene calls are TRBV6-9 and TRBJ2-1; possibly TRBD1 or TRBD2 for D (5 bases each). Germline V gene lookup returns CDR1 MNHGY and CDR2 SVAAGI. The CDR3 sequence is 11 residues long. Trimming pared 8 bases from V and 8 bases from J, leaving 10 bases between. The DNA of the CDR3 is TGTGCCAGCCCGAGGGGCCATGAGCAGTTCTTC. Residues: CASPRGHEQFF.

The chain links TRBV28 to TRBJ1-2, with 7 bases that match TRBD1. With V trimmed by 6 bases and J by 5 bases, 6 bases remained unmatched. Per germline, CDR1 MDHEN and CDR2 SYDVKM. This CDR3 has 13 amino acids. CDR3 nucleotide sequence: TGTGCCAGCAGAGGGGACAGCGGTTATGGCTACACCTTC. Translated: CASRGDSGYGYTF.

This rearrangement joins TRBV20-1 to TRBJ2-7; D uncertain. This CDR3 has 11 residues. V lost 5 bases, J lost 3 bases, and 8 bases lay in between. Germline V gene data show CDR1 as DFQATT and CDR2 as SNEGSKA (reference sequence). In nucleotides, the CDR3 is TGCAGTGCTTGGTCTGACTACGAGCAGTACGTC. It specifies CSAWSDYEQYV.

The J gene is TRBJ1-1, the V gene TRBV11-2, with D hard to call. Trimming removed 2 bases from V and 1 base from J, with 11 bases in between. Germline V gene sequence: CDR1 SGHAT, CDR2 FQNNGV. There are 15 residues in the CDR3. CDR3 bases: TGTGCCAGCAGCTTAAGCCCTTGGGGGAACACTGAAGCTTTCTTT. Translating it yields CASSLSPWGNTEAFF.

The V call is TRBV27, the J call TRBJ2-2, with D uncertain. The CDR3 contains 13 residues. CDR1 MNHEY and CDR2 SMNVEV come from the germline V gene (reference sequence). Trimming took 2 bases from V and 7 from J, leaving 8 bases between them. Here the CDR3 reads CASSLNRYGELFF. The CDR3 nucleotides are TGTGCCAGCAGTTTAAATCGTTACGGGGAGCTGTTTTTT.

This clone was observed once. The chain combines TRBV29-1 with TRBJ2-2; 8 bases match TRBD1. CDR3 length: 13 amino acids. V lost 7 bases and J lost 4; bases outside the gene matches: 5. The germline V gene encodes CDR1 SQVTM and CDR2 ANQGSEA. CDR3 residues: CSGRQGSTGELFF. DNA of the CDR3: TGCAGCGGTAGACAGGGGTCCACCGGGGAGCTGTTTTTT.

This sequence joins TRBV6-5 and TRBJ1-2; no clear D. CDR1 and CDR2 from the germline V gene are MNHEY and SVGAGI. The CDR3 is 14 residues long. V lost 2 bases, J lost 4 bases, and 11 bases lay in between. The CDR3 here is CASSYVTATYGYTF. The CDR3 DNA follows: TGTGCCAGCAGTTACGTAACAGCAACCTATGGCTACACCTTC.

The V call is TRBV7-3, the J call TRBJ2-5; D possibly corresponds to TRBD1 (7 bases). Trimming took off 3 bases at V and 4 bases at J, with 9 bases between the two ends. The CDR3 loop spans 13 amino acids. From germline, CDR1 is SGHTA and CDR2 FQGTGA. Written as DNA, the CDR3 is TGTGCCAGCAGCTTTCAGGGGGGAGAGACCCAGTACTTC. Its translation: CASSFQGGETQYF.

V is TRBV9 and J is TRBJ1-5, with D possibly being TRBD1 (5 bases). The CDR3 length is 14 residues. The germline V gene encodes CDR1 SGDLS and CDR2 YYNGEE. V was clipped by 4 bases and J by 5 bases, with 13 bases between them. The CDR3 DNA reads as TGTGCCAGCAGCCCAGGGATGGGGGATCAGCCCCAGCATTTT. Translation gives CASSPGMGDQPQHF.

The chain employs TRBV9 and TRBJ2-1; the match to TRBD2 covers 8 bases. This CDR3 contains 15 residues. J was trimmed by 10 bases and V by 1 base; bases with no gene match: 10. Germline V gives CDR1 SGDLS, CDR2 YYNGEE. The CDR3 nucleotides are TGTGCCAGCAGCGTACAGGGACTAGGCCCTTGGGAGCAGTTCTTC. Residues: CASSVQGLGPWEQFF.

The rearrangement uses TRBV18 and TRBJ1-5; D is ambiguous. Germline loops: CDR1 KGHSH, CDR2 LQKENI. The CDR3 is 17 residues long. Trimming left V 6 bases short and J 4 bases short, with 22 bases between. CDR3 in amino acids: CASSPSRFRGDNQPQHF. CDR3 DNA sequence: TGTGCCAGCTCGCCCTCTCGGTTTCGTGGTGATAATCAGCCCCAGCATTTT. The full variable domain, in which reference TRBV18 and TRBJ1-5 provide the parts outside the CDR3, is NAGVMQNPRHLVRRRGQEARLRCSPMKGHSHVYWYRQLPEEGLKFMVYLQKENIIDESGMPKERFSAEFPKEGPSILRIQQVVRGDSAAYFCASSPSRFRGDNQPQHFGDGTRLSIL.

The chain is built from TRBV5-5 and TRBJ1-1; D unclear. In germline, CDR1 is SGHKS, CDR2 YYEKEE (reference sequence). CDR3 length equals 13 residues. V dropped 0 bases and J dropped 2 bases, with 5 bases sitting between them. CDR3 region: CASSLADNTEAFF. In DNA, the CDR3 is TGTGCCAGCAGCTTGGCAGACAACACTGAAGCTTTCTTT.

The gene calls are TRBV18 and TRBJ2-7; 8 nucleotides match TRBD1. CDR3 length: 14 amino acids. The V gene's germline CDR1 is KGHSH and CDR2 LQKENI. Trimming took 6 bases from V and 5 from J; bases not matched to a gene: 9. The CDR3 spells CASSGQAQGDEQYF. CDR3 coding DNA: TGTGCCAGCTCGGGACAGGCTCAGGGGGACGAGCAGTACTTC.

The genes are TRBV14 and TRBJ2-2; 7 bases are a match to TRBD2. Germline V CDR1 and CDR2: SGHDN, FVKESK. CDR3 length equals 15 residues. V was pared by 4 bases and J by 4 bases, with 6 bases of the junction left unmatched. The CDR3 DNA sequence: TGTGCCAGCAGCCGGCAACTAGCGACCACCGGGGAGCTGTTTTTT. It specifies CASSRQLATTGELFF. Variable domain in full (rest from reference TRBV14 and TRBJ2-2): EAGVTQFPSHSVIEKGQTVTLRCDPISGHDNLYWYRRVMGKEIKFLLHFVKESKQDESGMPNNRFLAERTGGTYSTLKVQPAELEDSGVYFCASSRQLATTGELFFGEGSRLTVL.

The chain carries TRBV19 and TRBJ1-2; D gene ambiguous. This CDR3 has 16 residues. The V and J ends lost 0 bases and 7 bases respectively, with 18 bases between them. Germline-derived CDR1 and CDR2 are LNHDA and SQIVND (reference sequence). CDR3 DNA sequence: TGTGCCAGTAGTATAGATACGCCGACCGGCTATTTTGGCTACACCTTC. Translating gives CASSIDTPTGYFGYTF.